Listed below are T cell receptor beta chains from one sample, sequenced in a study of shared clonotypes between healthy human individuals. The data were produced by immunoSEQ multiplex PCR, yet TCRdb's version contains in-frame clones alone and is incomplete. The sample yields about 520,000 clones, approximately 82% seen once. The sequenced sample consisted of PBMCs. The source of these receptors is a woman aged 40 to 50 in good health. Some clones in this sample may be carry-over from other donors' samples. The conserved cysteine and the conserved F or W are not part of the CDR3 here. Rows give clone size only sometimes, using once, few, many, or a class for an expanded clone.

V	J	size	CDR3
TRBV4-1	TRBJ1-2	once	ASSQDSFNYGYT
TRBV6-6	TRBJ2-7	-	ASSYGRPYEQY
TRBV25-1	TRBJ2-5	-	ASSPGGGETQY
TRBV9	TRBJ2-3	-	ASSPGNPSTDTQY
TRBV5-1	TRBJ2-1	-	ATSEWTDNEQF
TRBV29-1	TRBJ2-1	-	SVEDRDRGLNEQF
TRBV11-2	TRBJ2-3	many	ASSLYREMDTQY
TRBV5-1	TRBJ2-7	-	ASSLASPGDEQY
TRBV28	TRBJ2-6	-	ASGDVIISGANVLT
TRBV2	TRBJ1-1	-	ASSGLLGEAF
TRBV28	TRBJ1-1	-	ASSLWNDEAF
TRBV5-1	TRBJ2-7	-	ASSLDPGAQYEQY
TRBV2	TRBJ2-5	-	ASRVAYTEAQY
TRBV18	TRBJ1-1	few	ASSPGQGITEAF
TRBV5-4	TRBJ2-1	-	ASSPSSGRAGNEQF
TRBV18	TRBJ2-7	-	ASSPLSSYEQY
TRBV10-3	TRBJ1-6	-	AISEWTGQVNSPLH
TRBV28	TRBJ2-5	-	ASRTSGQETQY
TRBV27	TRBJ1-1	-	ASSSHRPKTEWDTEAF
TRBV2	TRBJ1-4	-	ASSEGGEKLF
TRBV5-8	TRBJ2-5	-	ASSFLIAGETQY
TRBV28	TRBJ2-2	-	ASSVREENTGELF
TRBV2	TRBJ1-1	few	ASSVTGVNTEAF
TRBV20-1	TRBJ2-7	once	SAHRGGIQY
TRBV30	TRBJ1-2	few	AWSVPVTGGYGYT
TRBV11-2	TRBJ2-7	-	ASSLSTYEQY
TRBV11-2	TRBJ1-1	-	ASSFPGQGMNTEAF
TRBV5-1	TRBJ2-7	-	ASSLVASGGGNSYEQY
TRBV2	TRBJ1-2	-	ASSDRDYGYT
TRBV13	TRBJ2-3	-	ASSLVGSGPLRGADTQY
TRBV27	TRBJ1-4	many	ASSATSLRSMGRAGGKLF
TRBV9	TRBJ2-1	-	ASSVGDGRAREEQF
TRBV7-9	TRBJ2-1	-	ASSTTFLGEQF
TRBV2	TRBJ2-2	-	ASGPRQNTGELF
TRBV28	TRBJ1-2	-	ASEQGGAGYT